A single sample is the source of the 2 T cell receptor beta chains below, sequenced in a study of T cells after yellow fever vaccination. TCRdb re-called the 5' RACE reads with MiXCR, one entry per CDR3 protein. This sample has about 300,000 distinct CDR3 sequences, with roughly 9% found just once. The sequencing used CD4+ T cells sorted from PBMCs, collected 5 days after the yellow fever booster vaccination. The receptors were sampled from a man in his late teens or twenties who received the YFV17D yellow fever vaccine.

This clonotype was observed a few times. CDR3 in amino acids: CASSATGLDGETQYF. CDR3 nucleotide sequence: TGTGCCAGCAGCGCGACCGGTCTCGACGGGGAGACCCAGTACTTC. This sequence joins TRBV9 and TRBJ2-5; D uncertain. Germline CDR1 is SGDLS and CDR2 is YYNGEE. The CDR3 contains 15 residues. V was shortened by 3 bases and J by 5 bases, with 17 bases between the two germline ends.

A few counts support this clonotype. The J gene is TRBJ1-2, the V gene TRBV19; perhaps TRBD1 as D (5 bases). Trimming left V 8 bases short and J 2 bases short, with 24 bases between. Germline V gene sequence: CDR1 LNHDA, CDR2 SQIVND (reference sequence). This CDR3 has 17 amino acids. In DNA, the CDR3 is TGTGCCAGTCAACGATTCAGGAGGGGATCGGAGAACTATGGCTACACCTTC. Its protein product is CASQRFRRGSENYGYTF. The full variable domain, completed using reference TRBV19 and TRBJ1-2, is DGGITQSPKYLFRKEGQNVTLSCEQNLNHDAMYWYRQDPGQGLRLIYYSQIVNDFQKGDIAEGYSVSREKKESFPLTVTSAQKNPTAFYLCASQRFRRGSENYGYTFGSGTRLTVV.